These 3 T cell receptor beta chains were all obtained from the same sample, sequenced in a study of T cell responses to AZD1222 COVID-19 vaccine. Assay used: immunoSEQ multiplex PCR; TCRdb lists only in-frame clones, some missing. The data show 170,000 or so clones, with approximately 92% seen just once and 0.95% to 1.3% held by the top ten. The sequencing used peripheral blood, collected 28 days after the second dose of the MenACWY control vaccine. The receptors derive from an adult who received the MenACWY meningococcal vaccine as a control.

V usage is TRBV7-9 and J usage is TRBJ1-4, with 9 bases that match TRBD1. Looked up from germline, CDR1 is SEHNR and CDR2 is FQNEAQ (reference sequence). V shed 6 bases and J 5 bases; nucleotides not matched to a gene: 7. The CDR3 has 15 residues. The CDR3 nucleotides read TGTGCCAGCAGTCTTGCCGGGACAGGGAATGAAAAACTGTTTTTT. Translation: CASSLAGTGNEKLFF.

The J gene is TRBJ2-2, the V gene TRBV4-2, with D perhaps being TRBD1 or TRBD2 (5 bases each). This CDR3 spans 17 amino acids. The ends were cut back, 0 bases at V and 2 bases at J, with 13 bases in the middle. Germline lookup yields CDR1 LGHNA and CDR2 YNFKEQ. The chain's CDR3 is CASSQDFRGDNTGELFF. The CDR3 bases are TGTGCCAGCAGCCAAGATTTCCGAGGGGACAACACCGGGGAGCTGTTTTTT.

CDR3 in DNA: TGTGCCAGCAGCTCCGACAGGGTTAATTCACCCCTCCACTTT. Protein sequence: CASSSDRVNSPLHF. The chain combines TRBV7-2 with TRBJ1-6; 7 bases match TRBD1. Germline assignment: CDR1 SGHTA and CDR2 FQGNSA. The CDR3 consists of 14 residues. Unmatched junction bases numbered 3, after V lost 4 bases and J lost 6 bases. Supplemented by reference TRBV7-2 and TRBJ1-6, the full variable domain reads GAGVSQSPSNKVTEKGKDVELRCDPISGHTALYWYRQSLGQGLEFLIYFQGNSAPDKSGLPSDRFSAERTGGSVSTLTIQRTQQEDSAVYLCASSSDRVNSPLHFGNGTRLTVT.